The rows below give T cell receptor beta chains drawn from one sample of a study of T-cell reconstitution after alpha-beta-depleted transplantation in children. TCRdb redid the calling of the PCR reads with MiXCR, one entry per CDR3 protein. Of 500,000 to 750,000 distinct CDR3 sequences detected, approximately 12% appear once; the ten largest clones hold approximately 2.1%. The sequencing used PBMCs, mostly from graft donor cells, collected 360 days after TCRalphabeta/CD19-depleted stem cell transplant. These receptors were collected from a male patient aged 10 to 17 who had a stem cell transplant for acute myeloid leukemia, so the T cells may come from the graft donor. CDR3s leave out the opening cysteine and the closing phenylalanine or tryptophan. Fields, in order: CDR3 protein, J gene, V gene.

cdr3_aa: ASSQDRRGEQY
j_call: TRBJ2-7
v_call: TRBV3-1

cdr3_aa: ASSQDQTGSYQETQY
j_call: TRBJ2-5
v_call: TRBV4-3

cdr3_aa: ASSLVRASGAYEQY
j_call: TRBJ2-7
v_call: TRBV11-1

cdr3_aa: ASSLNYGTSTEQF
j_call: TRBJ2-1
v_call: TRBV7-3

cdr3_aa: ASCPGASVDEQY
j_call: TRBJ2-7
v_call: TRBV28

cdr3_aa: ASGTGTGNPYPYEQY
j_call: TRBJ2-7
v_call: TRBV27

cdr3_aa: AISEGPGKTEAF
j_call: TRBJ1-1
v_call: TRBV10-3

cdr3_aa: ASSLSPTGIGNTEAF
j_call: TRBJ1-1
v_call: TRBV28

cdr3_aa: ASSQLANEQF
j_call: TRBJ2-1
v_call: TRBV11-2

cdr3_aa: ASTSGGETQY
j_call: TRBJ2-5
v_call: TRBV28

cdr3_aa: ASSTSLGQGGISGALYNEQF
j_call: TRBJ2-1
v_call: TRBV6-2/TRBV6-3

cdr3_aa: ASSQDPIAGGYNEQF
j_call: TRBJ2-1
v_call: TRBV4-3

cdr3_aa: SVERRVGDTEAF
j_call: TRBJ1-1
v_call: TRBV29-1

cdr3_aa: ASSQQTGGLGGNTIY
j_call: TRBJ1-3
v_call: TRBV28

cdr3_aa: ASKSGVELYEQY
j_call: TRBJ2-7
v_call: TRBV28

cdr3_aa: ASSPRAGGNEQF
j_call: TRBJ2-1
v_call: TRBV7-3

cdr3_aa: ASSLYPLNTGELF
j_call: TRBJ2-2
v_call: TRBV7-9

cdr3_aa: SARDRGVYEQY
j_call: TRBJ2-7
v_call: TRBV20-1

cdr3_aa: ASSSGTGFRTDTQY
j_call: TRBJ2-3
v_call: TRBV5-1

cdr3_aa: ASSFGEGNEKLF
j_call: TRBJ1-4
v_call: TRBV28

cdr3_aa: SVSGVRGDEQY
j_call: TRBJ2-7
v_call: TRBV29-1

cdr3_aa: ASNGLRGTGELF
j_call: TRBJ2-2
v_call: TRBV19

cdr3_aa: ASSPQEGNYGYT
j_call: TRBJ1-2
v_call: TRBV27

cdr3_aa: ASPKLAGVEDTQY
j_call: TRBJ2-3
v_call: TRBV4-3

cdr3_aa: SVLLRQGRAF
j_call: TRBJ1-1
v_call: TRBV29-1

cdr3_aa: ASSGQNYNEQF
j_call: TRBJ2-1
v_call: TRBV12-3/TRBV12-4

cdr3_aa: ASSPVSGLSYEQY
j_call: TRBJ2-7
v_call: TRBV12-3/TRBV12-4

cdr3_aa: ASTRREEAF
j_call: TRBJ1-1
v_call: TRBV11-1

cdr3_aa: ASSIDRGPSYEQY
j_call: TRBJ2-7
v_call: TRBV6-1

cdr3_aa: ASSPSQGYLPTQY
j_call: TRBJ2-5
v_call: TRBV21-1

cdr3_aa: SARAFFVAGNTIY
j_call: TRBJ1-3
v_call: TRBV20-1